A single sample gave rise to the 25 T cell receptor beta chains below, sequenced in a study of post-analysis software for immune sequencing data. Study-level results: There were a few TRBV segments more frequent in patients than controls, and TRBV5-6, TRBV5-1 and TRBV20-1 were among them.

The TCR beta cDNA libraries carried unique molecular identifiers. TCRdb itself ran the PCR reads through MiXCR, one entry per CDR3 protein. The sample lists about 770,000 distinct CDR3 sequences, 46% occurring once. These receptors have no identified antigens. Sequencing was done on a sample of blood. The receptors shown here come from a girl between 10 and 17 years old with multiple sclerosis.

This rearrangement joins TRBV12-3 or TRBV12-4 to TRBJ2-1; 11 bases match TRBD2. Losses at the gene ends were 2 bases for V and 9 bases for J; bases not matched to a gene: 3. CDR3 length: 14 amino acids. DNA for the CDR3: TGTGCCAGCAGTTTAAAACTAGCGGGAGCTGAGCAGTTCTTC. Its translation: CASSLKLAGAEQFF.

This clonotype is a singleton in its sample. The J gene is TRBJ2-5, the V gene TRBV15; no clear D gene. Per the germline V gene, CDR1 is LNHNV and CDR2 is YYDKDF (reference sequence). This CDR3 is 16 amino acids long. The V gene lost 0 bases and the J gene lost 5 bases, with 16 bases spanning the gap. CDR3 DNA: TGTGCCACCAGCAGAGATATGGCCACGAAGGCGGAGACCCAGTACTTC. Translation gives CATSRDMATKAETQYF. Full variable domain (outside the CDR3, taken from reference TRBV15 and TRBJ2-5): DAMVIQNPRYQVTQFGKPVTLSCSQTLNHNVMYWYQQKSSQAPKLLFHYYDKDFNNEADTPDNFQSRRPNTSFCFLDIRSPGLGDTAMYLCATSRDMATKAETQYFGPGTRLLVL.

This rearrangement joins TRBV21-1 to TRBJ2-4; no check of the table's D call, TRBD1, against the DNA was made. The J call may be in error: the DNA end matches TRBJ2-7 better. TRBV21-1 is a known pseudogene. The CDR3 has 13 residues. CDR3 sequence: CASVRVPPGEQYF. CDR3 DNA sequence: TGTGCCAGCGTCCGTGTCCCCCCGGGCGAGCAGTACTTC.

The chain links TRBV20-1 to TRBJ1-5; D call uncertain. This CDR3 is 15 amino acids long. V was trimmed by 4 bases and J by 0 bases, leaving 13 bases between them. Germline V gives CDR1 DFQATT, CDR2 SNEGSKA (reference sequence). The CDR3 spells CSATDLADSNQPQHF. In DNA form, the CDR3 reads TGCAGTGCTACGGATTTGGCGGATAGCAATCAGCCCCAGCATTTT.

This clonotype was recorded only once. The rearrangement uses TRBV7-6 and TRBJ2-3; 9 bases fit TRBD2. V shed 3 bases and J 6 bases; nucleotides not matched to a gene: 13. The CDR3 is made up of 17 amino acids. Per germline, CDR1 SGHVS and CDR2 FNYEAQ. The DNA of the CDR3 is TGTGCCAGCAGCTTCTACCCGGGACTAGCTGGGTTCGATACGCAGTATTTT. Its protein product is CASSFYPGLAGFDTQYF.

DNA for the CDR3: TGCAGTGCCTGCCTCCAGCGGGAGACAGATACGCAGTATTTT. Translation: CSACLQRETDTQYF. The chain is built from TRBV20-1 and TRBJ2-3; TRBD2 matches 8 bases. With V trimmed by 6 bases and J by 3 bases, 8 bases remained unmatched. The CDR3 sequence is 14 residues long. The germline CDR1 and CDR2 sequences are DFQATT and SNEGSKA (reference sequence).

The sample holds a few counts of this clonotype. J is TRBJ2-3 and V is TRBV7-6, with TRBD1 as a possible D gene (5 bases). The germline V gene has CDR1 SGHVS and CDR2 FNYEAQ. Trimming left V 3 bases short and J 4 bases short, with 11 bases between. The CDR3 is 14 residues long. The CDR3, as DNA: TGTGCCAGCAGCTTGCAGGGTGTTCCAGATACGCAGTATTTT. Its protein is CASSLQGVPDTQYF. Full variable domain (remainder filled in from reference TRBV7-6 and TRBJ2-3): GAGVSQSPRYKVTKRGQDVALRCDPISGHVSLYWYRQALGQGPEFLTYFNYEAQQDKSGLPNDRFSAERPEGSISTLTIQRTEQRDSAMYRCASSLQGVPDTQYFGPGTRLTVL.

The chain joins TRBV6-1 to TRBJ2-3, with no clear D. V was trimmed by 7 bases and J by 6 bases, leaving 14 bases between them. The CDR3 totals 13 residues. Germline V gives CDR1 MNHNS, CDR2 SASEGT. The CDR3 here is CASKGEVGDTQYF. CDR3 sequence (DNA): TGTGCCAGCAAGGGTGAGGTGGGGGATACGCAGTATTTT.

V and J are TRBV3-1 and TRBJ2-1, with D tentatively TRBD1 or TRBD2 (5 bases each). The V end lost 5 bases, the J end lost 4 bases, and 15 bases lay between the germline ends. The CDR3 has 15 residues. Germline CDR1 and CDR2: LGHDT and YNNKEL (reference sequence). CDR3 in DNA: TGTGCCAGCAGCACCCAGACAGCGGAGTACAATGAGCAGTTCTTC. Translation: CASSTQTAEYNEQFF.

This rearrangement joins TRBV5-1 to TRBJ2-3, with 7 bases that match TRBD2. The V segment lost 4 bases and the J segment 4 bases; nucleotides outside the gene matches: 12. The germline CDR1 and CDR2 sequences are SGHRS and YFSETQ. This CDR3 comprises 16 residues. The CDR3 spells CASSRRMTGGSDTQYF. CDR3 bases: TGCGCCAGCAGCCGACGGATGACGGGGGGTTCAGATACGCAGTATTTT.

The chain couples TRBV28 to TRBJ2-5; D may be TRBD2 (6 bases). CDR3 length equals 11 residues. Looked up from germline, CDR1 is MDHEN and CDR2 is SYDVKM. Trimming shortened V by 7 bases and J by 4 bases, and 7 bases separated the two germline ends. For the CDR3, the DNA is TGTGCCAGCACGGGGGTAGAGACCCAGTACTTC. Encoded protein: CASTGVETQYF.

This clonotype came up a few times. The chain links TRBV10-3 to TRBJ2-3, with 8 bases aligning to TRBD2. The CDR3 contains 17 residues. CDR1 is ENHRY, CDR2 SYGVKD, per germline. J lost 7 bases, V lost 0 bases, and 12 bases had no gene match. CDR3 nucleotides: TGTGCCATCAGTGAGTCGAAGAGTAGCGGGACGGTGAATACGCAGTATTTT. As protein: CAISESKSSGTVNTQYF.

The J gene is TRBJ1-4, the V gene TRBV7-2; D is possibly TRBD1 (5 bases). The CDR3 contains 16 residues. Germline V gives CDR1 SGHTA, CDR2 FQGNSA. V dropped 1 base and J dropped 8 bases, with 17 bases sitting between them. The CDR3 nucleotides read TGTGCCAGCAGCTTAGACCATGACAGATTAGGGGAAAAACTGTTTTTT. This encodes CASSLDHDRLGEKLFF.

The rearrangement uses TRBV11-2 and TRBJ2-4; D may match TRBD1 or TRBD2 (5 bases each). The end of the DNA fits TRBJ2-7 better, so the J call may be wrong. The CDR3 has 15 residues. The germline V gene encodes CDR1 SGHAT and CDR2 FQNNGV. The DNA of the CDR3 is TGTGCCAGCAGCCTCGGGGCAGCAGCCAACTACGAGCAGTACTTC. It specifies CASSLGAAANYEQYF.

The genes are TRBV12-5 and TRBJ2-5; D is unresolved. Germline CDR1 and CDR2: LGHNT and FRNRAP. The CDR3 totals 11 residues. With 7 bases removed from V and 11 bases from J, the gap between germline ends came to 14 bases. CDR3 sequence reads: CASAAYNEQYF. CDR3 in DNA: TGTGCTAGTGCGGCTTACAATGAGCAGTACTTC.

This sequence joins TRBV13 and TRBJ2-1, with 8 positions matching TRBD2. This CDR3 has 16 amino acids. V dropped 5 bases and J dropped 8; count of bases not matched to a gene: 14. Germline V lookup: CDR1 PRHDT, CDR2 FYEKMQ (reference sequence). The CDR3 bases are TGTGCCAGCAGCCCCCTAACTAGCGGCCTTGACTATGAGCAGTTCTTC. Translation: CASSPLTSGLDYEQFF.

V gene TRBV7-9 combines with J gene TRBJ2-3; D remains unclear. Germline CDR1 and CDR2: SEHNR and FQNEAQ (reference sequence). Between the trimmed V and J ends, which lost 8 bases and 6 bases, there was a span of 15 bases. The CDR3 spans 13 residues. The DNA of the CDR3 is TGTGCCAGCGGCGAGATCGCCACGGATACGCAGTATTTT. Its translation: CASGEIATDTQYF.

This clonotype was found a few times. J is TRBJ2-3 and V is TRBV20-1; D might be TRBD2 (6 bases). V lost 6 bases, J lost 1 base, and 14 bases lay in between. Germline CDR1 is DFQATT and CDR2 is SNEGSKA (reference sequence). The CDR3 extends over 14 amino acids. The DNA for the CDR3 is TGCAGTGCGGGTGGGGGACTCCGCACAGATACGCAGTATTTT. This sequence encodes CSAGGGLRTDTQYF.

CDR3 sequence reads: CAWRDRRYQETQYF. In DNA, the CDR3 is TGTGCCTGGAGGGACAGACGGTACCAAGAGACCCAGTACTTC. V usage is TRBV30 and J usage is TRBJ2-5; D possibly corresponds to TRBD1 (6 bases). Germline values: CDR1 GTSNPN, CDR2 SVGIG (reference sequence). This CDR3 contains 14 residues. V gave up 3 bases and J gave up 0 bases, with 11 bases separating them.

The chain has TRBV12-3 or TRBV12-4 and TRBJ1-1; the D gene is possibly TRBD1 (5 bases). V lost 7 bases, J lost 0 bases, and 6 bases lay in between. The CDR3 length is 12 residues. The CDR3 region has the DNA TGTGCCAGCATGGGGGTGAACACTGAAGCTTTCTTT. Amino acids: CASMGVNTEAFF.

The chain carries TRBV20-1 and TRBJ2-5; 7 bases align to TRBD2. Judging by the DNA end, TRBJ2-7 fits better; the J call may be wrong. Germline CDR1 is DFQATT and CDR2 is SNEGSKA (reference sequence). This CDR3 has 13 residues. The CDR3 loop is CSARVAGVGEQYF. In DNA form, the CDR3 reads TGCAGTGCTAGAGTGGCGGGAGTGGGCGAGCAGTACTTC.

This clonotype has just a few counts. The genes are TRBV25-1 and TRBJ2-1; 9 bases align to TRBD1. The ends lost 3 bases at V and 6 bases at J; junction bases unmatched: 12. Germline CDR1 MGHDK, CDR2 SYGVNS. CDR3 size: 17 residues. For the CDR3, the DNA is TGTGCCAGCAGTGAGCCTAGGGGACAGGGAAATTTCAATGAGCAGTTCTTC. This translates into CASSEPRGQGNFNEQFF.

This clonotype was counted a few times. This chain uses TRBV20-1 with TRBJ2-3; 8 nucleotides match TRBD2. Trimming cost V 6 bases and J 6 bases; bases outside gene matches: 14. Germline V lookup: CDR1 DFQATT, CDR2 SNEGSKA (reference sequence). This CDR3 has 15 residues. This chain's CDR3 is CSAPPLAGLGDTQYF. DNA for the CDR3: TGCAGTGCACCGCCCCTAGCGGGCCTGGGGGATACGCAGTATTTT.

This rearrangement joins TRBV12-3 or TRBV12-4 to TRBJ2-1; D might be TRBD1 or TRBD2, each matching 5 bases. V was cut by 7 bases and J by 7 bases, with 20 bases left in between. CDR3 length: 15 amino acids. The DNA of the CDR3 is TGTGCCAGCACCTTCCGGGGCCCAGGGCCGAATGAGCAGTTCTTC. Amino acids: CASTFRGPGPNEQFF.

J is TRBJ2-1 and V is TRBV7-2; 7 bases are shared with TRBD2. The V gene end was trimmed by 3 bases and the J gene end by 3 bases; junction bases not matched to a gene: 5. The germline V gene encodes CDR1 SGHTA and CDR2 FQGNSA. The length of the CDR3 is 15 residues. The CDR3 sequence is CASSFSGPDYNEQFF. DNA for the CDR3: TGTGCCAGCAGCTTTAGCGGGCCAGACTACAATGAGCAGTTCTTC.